These T cell receptor beta chains were read from a single sample in a study of metastatic and nonmetastatic thyroid tumors. TCRdb re-analyzed the PCR reads using MiXCR. The sample includes 75,000 to 100,000 clones, roughly 12% seen only once; the top ten take approximately 10%. What was sequenced was blood. These receptors all stem from a female donor with papillary thyroid cancer or a benign thyroid nodule (not recorded which). Some clones in this sample may be carry-over from other donors' samples. Both conserved end residues are part of each CDR3. The D gene is left open where the match is weak. A clone size is listed for some rows: how often the clone was seen (once, few, many), or a class if it is expanded.

j_call clone_size d_call v_call cdr3_length cdr3_nt cdr3_aa
TRBJ1-5 many - TRBV20-1 13 TGCAGTGCTAGAGGGGGTAGAGATCAGCCCCAGCATTTT CSARGGRDQPQHF
TRBJ2-3 few - TRBV6-5 11 TGTGCCAGCAGTTTCCTAGATACGCAGTATTTT CASSFLDTQYF
TRBJ2-1 many TRBD1 TRBV7-2 13 TGTGCCAGCAGCTGGACAGGGTATGATGAGCAGTTCTTC CASSWTGYDEQFF
TRBJ1-2 many - TRBV6-2/TRBV6-3 12 TGTGCCAGCCGTCCGAGTAACTATGGCTACACCTTC CASRPSNYGYTF
TRBJ1-4 - - TRBV11-2 15 TGTGCCAGCATCTCAAGACAGGTCCTTAATGAAAAACTGTTTTTT CASISRQVLNEKLFF
TRBJ1-6 many - TRBV14 17 TGTGCCAGCAGCCAATGGACGGGGGGGACTCTGGGCTCACCCCTCCACTTT CASSQWTGGTLGSPLHF
TRBJ2-1 many - TRBV7-8 17 TGTGCCAGCAGCTTACCCATTGTACGAAGCTCCTACAATGAGCAGTTCTTC CASSLPIVRSSYNEQFF
TRBJ2-1 many - TRBV5-8 14 TGTGCCAGCAGCCGCCGCCATCCCTACAATGAGCAGTTCTTC CASSRRHPYNEQFF
TRBJ1-6 many - TRBV6-2/TRBV6-3 14 TGTGCCAGCAGTACGACAAACGATAATTCACCCCTCCACTTT CASSTTNDNSPLHF
TRBJ1-1 many - TRBV29-1 15 TGCAGCGTTGAAAAGGGGTCAGGTTGGTCCACTGAAGCTTTCTTT CSVEKGSGWSTEAFF
TRBJ2-7 many - TRBV19 15 TGTGCCAGTAGTCTCGGACAGGGAGGGTCCTACGAGCAGTACTTC CASSLGQGGSYEQYF
TRBJ2-2 many - TRBV19 15 TGTGCCAGTAGTATAGGACGGCCGAACACCGGGGAGCTGTTTTTT CASSIGRPNTGELFF
TRBJ2-2 many - TRBV12-3/TRBV12-4 14 TGTGCCAGCAGAAGACTGAAGAACACCGGGGAGCTGTTTTTT CASRRLKNTGELFF
TRBJ2-1 many TRBD2 TRBV7-2 14 TGTGCCAGCAGCCCATTAGCGGGAGTGGTTGAGCAGTTCTTC CASSPLAGVVEQFF
TRBJ2-2 - - TRBV10-2 16 TGCGCCAGCAGAGGGGGTAAGCGGGATGACACCGGGGGGCTGTTTTTT CASRGGKRDDTGGLFF
TRBJ1-2 many - TRBV7-9 11 TGTGCCAGCAGCCCCGCATGGGGCTACACCTTC CASSPAWGYTF
TRBJ2-5 many TRBD2 TRBV7-9 16 TGTGCCAGCACCCCGGTCAGCGAGCGGGGCCAAGAGACCCAGTACTTC CASTPVSERGQETQYF
TRBJ1-3 many - TRBV9 17 TGTGCCAGCAGCGTAGAGGCCCTCAAAAGCGGAGGAAACACCATATATTTT CASSVEALKSGGNTIYF
TRBJ1-1 many - TRBV28 14 TGTGCCAGCAGTCCCACCGGGGTTCACACTGAAGCTTTCTTT CASSPTGVHTEAFF
TRBJ2-3 many - TRBV2 14 TGTGCCAGCAGTGAGGGCGGAAGCACAGATACGCAGTATTTT CASSEGGSTDTQYF
TRBJ2-6 many - TRBV28 17 TGTGCCAGCAGTTTACCTCAATTTAGCTCTGGGGCCAACGTCCTGACTTTC CASSLPQFSSGANVLTF
TRBJ2-5 many - TRBV18 12 TGTGCCAGCTCACCTCCGGAAGAGACCCAGTACTTC CASSPPEETQYF
TRBJ2-7 many TRBD2 TRBV2 14 TGTGCCAGCAGTGGCCCAGCGGGAGTCGGCGAGCAGTACTTC CASSGPAGVGEQYF
TRBJ2-7 many TRBD2 TRBV20-1 14 TGCAGTGCTGCCAGTAGCGGGTTGTCCTACGAGCAGTACTTC CSAASSGLSYEQYF
TRBJ2-3 many - TRBV19 13 TGTGCCACGATTGGAGGGAAGACAGATACGCAGTATTTT CATIGGKTDTQYF
TRBJ2-1 many TRBD1 TRBV30 15 TGTGCCTGGAAGCGCACAGGGGGTGTCTACAATGAGCAGTTCTTC CAWKRTGGVYNEQFF
TRBJ1-6 - - TRBV6-1 16 TGTGCCAGCAGTGAAGGAGAGGGCTCCTATAATTCACACATCCACTTT CASSEGEGSYNSHIHF
TRBJ2-2 once TRBD1 TRBV11-2 14 TGTGCCAGCAGCCGTGACAGGGACACCGGGGAGCTGTTTTTT CASSRDRDTGELFF
TRBJ2-1 - TRBD2 TRBV13 19 TGTGCCAGCAGCCTCGGGTGTGTGCTAGCGGGCTCCTCCTACAATGAGCAGTTCTTC CASSLGCVLAGSSYNEQFF
TRBJ1-1 few - TRBV20-1 12 TGCAGTGCTAGTTTTGGTCACACTGAAGCTTTCTTT CSASFGHTEAFF
TRBJ2-1 many TRBD2 TRBV18 15 TGTGCCAGCTCACCCGGACTAGCGGGAATGGGTGAGCAGTTCTTC CASSPGLAGMGEQFF
TRBJ2-1 many TRBD1 TRBV6-6 18 TGTGCCAGCAGTTACGCGAAGTCCGGGACAGTCTTATGGAATGAGCAGTTCTTC CASSYAKSGTVLWNEQFF
TRBJ1-2 many TRBD1 TRBV6-1 15 TGTGCCAGCAGACGTGACAGGGGAGAGAACTATGGCTACACCTTC CASRRDRGENYGYTF
TRBJ2-2 - TRBD1 TRBV11-1 18 TGTGCCAGCAACAAACCGGGGACAGGGGGAGTCAACACCGGGGAGCTGTTTTTT CASNKPGTGGVNTGELFF
TRBJ2-3 medium-sized TRBD2 TRBV20-1 17 TGCAGTGCCGAGGGACTAGCGGGGAGGGGTGGTAGAGATACGCAGTATTTT CSAEGLAGRGGRDTQYF
TRBJ2-1 many - TRBV11-2 13 TGTGCCAGCACCCCGGGACTCTACAATGAGCAGTTCTTC CASTPGLYNEQFF
TRBJ2-7 many - TRBV9 13 TGTGCCAGCAGCCCTAGACCCTTCTACGAGCAGTACTTC CASSPRPFYEQYF
TRBJ2-7 few - TRBV6-1 15 TGTGCCAGCAGTTCTAGACAGGCCCCCCCCTACGAGCAGTACTTC CASSSRQAPPYEQYF
TRBJ2-5 - TRBD1 TRBV6-1 16 TGTGCCAGCAGGGCTCGCCGGGACAGGGGGCGAGAGACCCAGTACTTC CASRARRDRGRETQYF
TRBJ2-1 many - TRBV18 14 TGTGCCAGCTCACGGGAACAGGGCTACAATGAGCAGTTCTTC CASSREQGYNEQFF